The clone carrying this T cell receptor beta chain was picked up one time. Its antigen is unidentified. This sample was taken from a study of T cell responses to AZD1222 COVID-19 vaccine. Study-wide points: Close to half of all spike-specific TCRs reportedly target regions of the variants that are unmutated. The sample set comprised mostly white British donors with more females, and clonal diversity was possibly underestimated. The study found Spike-specific TCR breadth and depth rose after two AZD1222 doses. It was only after the peak T cell response that any repertoires were sampled.

Assay used: immunoSEQ multiplex PCR; TCRdb lists only in-frame clones, some missing. This sample has some 80,000 clones, with 90% found just once. The CDR3 has 13 residues. Trimming took 6 bases from V and 2 from J, leaving 8 bases between them. The TCR comes from an adult who received the AZD1222 COVID-19 vaccine. V and J are TRBV12-3 or TRBV12-4 and TRBJ1-3; D not certain. Specimen: peripheral blood, collected 28 days after the second AZD1222 dose. This CDR3 is CASRPTPGNTIYF. CDR3 coding DNA: TGTGCCAGCAGACCGACGCCTGGAAACACCATATATTTT.